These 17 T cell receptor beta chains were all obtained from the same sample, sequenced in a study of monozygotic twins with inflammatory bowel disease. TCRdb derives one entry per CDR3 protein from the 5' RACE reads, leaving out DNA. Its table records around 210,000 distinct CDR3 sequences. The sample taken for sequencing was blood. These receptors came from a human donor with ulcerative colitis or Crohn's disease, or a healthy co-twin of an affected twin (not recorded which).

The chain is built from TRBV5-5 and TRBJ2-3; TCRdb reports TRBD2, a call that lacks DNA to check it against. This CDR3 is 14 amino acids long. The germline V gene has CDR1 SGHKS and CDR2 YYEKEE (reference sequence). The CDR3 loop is CASILAGNTDTQYF.

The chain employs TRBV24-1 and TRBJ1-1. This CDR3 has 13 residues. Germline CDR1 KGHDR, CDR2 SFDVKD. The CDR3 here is CATSEVGSPEAFF.

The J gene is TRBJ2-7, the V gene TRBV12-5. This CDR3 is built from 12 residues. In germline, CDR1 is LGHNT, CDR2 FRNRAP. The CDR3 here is CASGRIIYEQYF. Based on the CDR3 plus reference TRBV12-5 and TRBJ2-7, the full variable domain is DARVTQTPRHKVTEMGQEVTMRCQPILGHNTVFWYRQTMMQGLELLAYFRNRAPLDDSGMPKDRFSAEMPDATLATLKIQPSEPRDSAVYFCASGRIIYEQYFGPGTRLTVT.

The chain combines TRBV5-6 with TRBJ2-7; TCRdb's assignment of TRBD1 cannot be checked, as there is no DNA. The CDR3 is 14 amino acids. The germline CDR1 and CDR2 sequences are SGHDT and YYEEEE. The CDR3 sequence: CASSFSTVPTEQYF. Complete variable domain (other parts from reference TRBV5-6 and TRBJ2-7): DAGVTQSPTHLIKTRGQQVTLRCSPKSGHDTVSWYQQALGQGPQFIFQYYEEEERQRGNFPDRFSGHQFPNYSSELNVNALLLGDSALYLCASSFSTVPTEQYFGPGTRLTVT.

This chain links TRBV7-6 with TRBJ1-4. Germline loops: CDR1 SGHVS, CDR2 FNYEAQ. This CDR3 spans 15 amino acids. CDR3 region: CASSSSTLPNEKLFF.

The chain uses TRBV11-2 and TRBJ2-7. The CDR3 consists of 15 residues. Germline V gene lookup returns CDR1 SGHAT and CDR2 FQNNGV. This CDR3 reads CASSLDFTGLHEQYF.

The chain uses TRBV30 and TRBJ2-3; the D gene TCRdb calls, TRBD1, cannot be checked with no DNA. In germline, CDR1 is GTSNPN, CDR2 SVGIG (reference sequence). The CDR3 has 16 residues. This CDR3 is CAWIPPGPPWEDTQYF.

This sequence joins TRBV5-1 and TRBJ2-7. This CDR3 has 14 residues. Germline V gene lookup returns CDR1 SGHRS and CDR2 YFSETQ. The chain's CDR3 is CASSLEGSSYEQYF.

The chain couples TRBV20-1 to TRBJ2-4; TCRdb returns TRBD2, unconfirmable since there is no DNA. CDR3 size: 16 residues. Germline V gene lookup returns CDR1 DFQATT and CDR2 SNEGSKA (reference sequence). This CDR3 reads CSAPPLAGGPGSIQYF.

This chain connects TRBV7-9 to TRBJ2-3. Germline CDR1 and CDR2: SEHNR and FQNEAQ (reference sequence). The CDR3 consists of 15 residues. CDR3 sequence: CASSSVSGSTDTQYF.

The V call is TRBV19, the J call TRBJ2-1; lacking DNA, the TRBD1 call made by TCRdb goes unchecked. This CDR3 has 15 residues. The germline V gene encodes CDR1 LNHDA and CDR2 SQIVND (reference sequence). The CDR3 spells CASSDRASSYNEQFF.

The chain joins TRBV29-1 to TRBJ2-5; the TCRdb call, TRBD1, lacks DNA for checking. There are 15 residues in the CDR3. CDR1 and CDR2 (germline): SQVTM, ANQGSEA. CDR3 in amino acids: CSVASGQWHSETQYF. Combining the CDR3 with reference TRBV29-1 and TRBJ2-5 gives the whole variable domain SAVISQKPSRDICQRGTSLTIQCQVDSQVTMMFWYRQQPGQSLTLIATANQGSEATYESGFVIDKFPISRPNLTFSTLTVSNMSPEDSSIYLCSVASGQWHSETQYFGPGTRLLVL.

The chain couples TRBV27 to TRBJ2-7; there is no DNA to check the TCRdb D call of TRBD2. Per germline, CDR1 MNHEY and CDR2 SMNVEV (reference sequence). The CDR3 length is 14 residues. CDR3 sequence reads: CASSPTSGYYEQYF.

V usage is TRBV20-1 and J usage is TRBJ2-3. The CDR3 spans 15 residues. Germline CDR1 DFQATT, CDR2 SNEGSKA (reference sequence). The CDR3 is CSARESRIHTDTQYF.

The CDR3 loop reads CASSHSGTRSEQFF. The chain links TRBV14 to TRBJ2-1; TCRdb selects TRBD2, and the lack of DNA leaves this call unchecked. The CDR3 totals 14 residues. Germline V lookup: CDR1 SGHDN, CDR2 FVKESK.

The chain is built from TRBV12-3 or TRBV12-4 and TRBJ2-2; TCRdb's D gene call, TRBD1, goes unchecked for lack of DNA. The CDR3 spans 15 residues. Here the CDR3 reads CASSLRQGSTGELFF.

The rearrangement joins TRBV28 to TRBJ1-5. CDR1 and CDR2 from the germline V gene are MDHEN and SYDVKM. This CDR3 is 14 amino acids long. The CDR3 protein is CASSSTYSNQPQHF.